The subject of this entry is one TCR beta chain. The specificity of this receptor is unknown. The record has no base qualities; no much larger clone is one base away. Explained via the paper, the time point label denotes: blood sample drawn before combined kidney and bone marrow transplant. Thawed PBMCs were FACS-sorted into unstimulated Tregs (CD4+CD25+CD127-), CD4+ non-Tregs (CD4+CD25-), CD4 cells and CD8 cells. Patients were 4 combined kidney and bone marrow transplant recipients from the ITN036ST trial, and only these trial subjects had samples available. Healthy control blood was separated into PBMCs by Ficoll density gradient and cryopreserved, and patient PBMCs were collected both before and after transplant. The sample comes from a study of Tregs in tolerant kidney transplant recipients (dated by TCRdb to the late 2010s). A note on the overall study: The transplants used related donors with nonmyeloablative bone marrow transplantation, and mixed chimerism in the human trials was transient. The study used TCRbeta sequencing to identify donor-specific regulatory T cells before combined kidney and bone marrow transplantation, then tracked those cells after transplant.

Summary of the overall study and its limitations: The most biologically relevant and donor-specific TCRbeta repertoire appeared to be identified by expanding Tregs with activated donor B cells. In tolerant patients, the expansion of donor-specific Tregs was greater than global Treg expansion, suggesting that the expansion was antigen-driven rather than nonspecific. The study was limited by small patient numbers, and the findings need validation in larger populations and under other immunosuppression protocols. Biological reproducibility was not directly addressed, though technical replication error appeared minimal. For some patients, the PCR primers changed as time went on, which meant samples from those patients could not be compared with one another at the nucleotide level.

For TCRbeta CDR3 sequencing, genomic DNA from the sorted cells was extracted using the QIAGEN DNeasy Blood and Tissue Kit. High-throughput TCRbeta CDR3 sequencing, which included PCR amplification with bias correction and internal controls, was done commercially through immunoSEQ. The paper's data handling went like this. Unique productive TCRbeta sequences were defined by CDR3 nucleotide sequence when primers matched and otherwise by CDR3 amino acid sequence together with Vbeta and Jbeta genes. To correct for sorting error, sequences found in more than one sorted population at a frequency ratio of 2:1 or less were discarded, and the remaining shared sequences were assigned to the population with the higher frequency. A sequence was defined as donor-reactive if the sequence was expanded at least 5-fold in CFSE-low cells compared with unstimulated cells and had a frequency of at least 0.01% in CFSE-low cells. Repertoire divergence was quantified by Jensen-Shannon divergence calculated from the top 100 TCRbeta sequences ranked by frequency. For samples with multiple sequencing runs, sorting error was corrected in each run separately before the runs were combined. This immuneACCESS table, as held by TCRdb, lists in-frame sequences with V and J called but not all clones. Of the missing ones, under half trace to an unresolved V gene in checked studies; the others have no known cause. V and J calls and clone size are as listed in that table; D and trimming were resolved from the DNA. Counted in this sample were fewer than 100,000 clones; 93% of them appeared once. The top ten clones comprise 0.46% of the sample.

V is clipped by 10 bases and J by 1 base, and the sequence between their germline boundaries is 13 bases long. Counted from cysteine to phenylalanine, this CDR3 has 13 amino acids. The CDR3 DNA has 39 bases and is translated from base 1. CDR1 and CDR2 are read off the germline V gene (reference sequence) as LNHDA and SQIVND. The source was CD4+ T cells from blood, collected before the transplant. The receptor was isolated from a human donor who received a combined kidney and bone marrow transplant. The sequence joins TRBV19 to TRBJ1-1; no D gene call is confident. The CDR3 amino acid sequence is: CATNGHPNTEAFF. The bases read TGTGCCACAAATGGGCATCCGAACACTGAAGCTTTCTTT.